The rows below give T cell receptor beta chains drawn from one sample of a study of patients and donors after allogeneic stem cell transplantation. TCRdb ran MiXCR on the RT-PCR reads and lists one entry per CDR3 protein. There are tens of thousands of distinct CDR3 sequences in the sample; roughly 52% occur only once, and roughly 64% lies in the top ten. Sequenced input: blood, either unsorted or a sorted T cell fraction (not recorded which). The receptor set was obtained from a human donor who was either an allogeneic HSCT recipient or a stem cell or donor lymphocyte infusion donor (not recorded which). It is not recorded whose cells these are; they may come from a transplant donor. The CDR3 runs from the conserved cysteine through the conserved F or W. D genes are given only for firm matches. Clone size appears in some rows only: once, few, many, or a class for an expanded clone.

clone_size	d_call	v_call	j_call	cdr3_nt	cdr3_aa
few	TRBD1	TRBV6-5	TRBJ1-1	TGTGCCAGCAGTTACTCGTTGACAGGGGGCACTGAAGCTTTCTTT	CASSYSLTGGTEAFF
.	TRBD1	TRBV6-2/TRBV6-3	TRBJ1-5	TGTGCCAGCAGTTACCTCCCGGGACAGGGGAACAATCAGCCCCAGCATTTT	CASSYLPGQGNNQPQHF
few	.	TRBV12-3/TRBV12-4	TRBJ1-3	TGTGCCAGCAGATATCGAAACACCATATATTTT	CASRYRNTIYF
.	.	TRBV29-1	TRBJ2-5	TGCAGCGTGGACCGGGGAGGACGGATGTTACAAGAGACCCAGTACTTC	CSVDRGGRMLQETQYF
.	.	TRBV6-2/TRBV6-3	TRBJ1-5	TGTGCCAGCAGAAAAGGGGGTAGCAATCAGCCCCAGCATTTT	CASRKGGSNQPQHF
.	.	TRBV14	TRBJ1-1	TGTGCCAGCACCGCCAGGGGGAACACTGAAGCTTTCTTT	CASTARGNTEAFF
few	.	TRBV6-1	TRBJ1-2	TGTGCCAGAAGGGAAGGCTATGGCTACACCTTC	CARREGYGYTF
.	TRBD1	TRBV10-3	TRBJ2-1	TGTGCCATCAGCCCGGGACAGGGGACCAATGAGCAGTTCTTC	CAISPGQGTNEQFF
few	.	TRBV20-1	TRBJ1-4	TGCAGTGCTAGAGACCAGGCCCTCGTGAAACTGTTTTTT	CSARDQALVKLFF
.	.	TRBV7-9	TRBJ1-6	TGTGCCAGCAGCTTAGTAGTTGAGTCACCCCTCCACTTT	CASSLVVESPLHF
few	TRBD1	TRBV27	TRBJ1-5	TGTGCCAGCAGTAACCCGCGGACAGGAGGATCCAATCAGCCCCAGCATTTT	CASSNPRTGGSNQPQHF
few	TRBD1	TRBV27	TRBJ1-6	TGTGCCAGCAGCAGGACAGGGTATAATTCACCCCTCCACTTT	CASSRTGYNSPLHF
once	.	TRBV20-1	TRBJ2-7	TGCAGTGCTAGAGACGAGGGACTCTCCTACGAGCAGTACTTC	CSARDEGLSYEQYF
.	.	TRBV29-1	TRBJ1-1	TGCAGCGTTGACAGGGGAGACACTGAAGCTTTCTTT	CSVDRGDTEAFF
few	TRBD1	TRBV11-1	TRBJ1-1	TGTGCCAGCAGCTCTACAGGGGTCACTGAAGCTTTCTTT	CASSSTGVTEAFF
.	.	TRBV6-4	TRBJ2-3	TGTGCCAGCAGTGAATACTGGGACAGCACAGATACGCAGTATTTT	CASSEYWDSTDTQYF
once	TRBD1	TRBV7-6	TRBJ2-3	TGTGCCAGCAGCCGACAGGGCCTCTTCGTGGATACGCAGTATTTT	CASSRQGLFVDTQYF
.	.	TRBV15	TRBJ1-4	TGTGCCACCAGCAGAGATCTGAAAGGGGAAACGTTTTTT	CATSRDLKGETFF
.	TRBD2	TRBV12-3/TRBV12-4	TRBJ2-1	TGTGCCAGCAGTTCCCCCGGGACTAGCGGGGGGAATGAGCAGTTCTTC	CASSSPGTSGGNEQFF
.	TRBD1	TRBV20-1	TRBJ2-7	TGCAGTACAAACTCCGACAGGGCCTACGAGCAGTACTTC	CSTNSDRAYEQYF
once	.	TRBV10-3	TRBJ2-4	TGTGCCATCAGTGCAACGAGGGGAAACATTCAGTACTTC	CAISATRGNIQYF
.	.	TRBV4-1	TRBJ1-5	TGCGCCAGCAGCCAAGATTGGGCATGGAGTCAGCCCCAGCATTTT	CASSQDWAWSQPQHF
few	TRBD1	TRBV20-1	TRBJ1-4	TGCAGTGCTAGCCCCTCCGGGACAGGGAGTGAAAAACTGTTTTTT	CSASPSGTGSEKLFF
.	TRBD1	TRBV12-3/TRBV12-4	TRBJ1-2	TGTGCCAGCAGTCCCGGGACAGGGTATTCATTCTATGGCTACACCTTC	CASSPGTGYSFYGYTF
.	.	TRBV12-3/TRBV12-4	TRBJ2-1	TGTGCCAGCATGGGGAGCTCCTACAATGAGCAGTTCTTC	CASMGSSYNEQFF
few	.	TRBV28	TRBJ1-5	TGTGCCAGCTTAACTAGTCAGGGAGTCACTCAGCCCCAGCATTTT	CASLTSQGVTQPQHF
few	TRBD1	TRBV3-1	TRBJ1-5	TGTGCCAGCAGCCAAGTGATGGGGACAGTACATCATCAGCCCCAGCATTTT	CASSQVMGTVHHQPQHF
.	.	TRBV5-6	TRBJ1-5	TGTGCCAGCAGCTTCAGGGACAATCAGCCCCAGCATTTT	CASSFRDNQPQHF
once	TRBD1	TRBV28	TRBJ1-4	TGTGCCAGCAGTTCAATGGCCCCGGGACAGGGGAATGAAAAACTGTTTTTT	CASSSMAPGQGNEKLFF
.	.	TRBV29-1	TRBJ1-2	TGCAGCGTTGAAGACAGGGGTCCCGGCTACACCTTC	CSVEDRGPGYTF
.	.	TRBV7-7	TRBJ1-1	TGTGCTAGCAGCCCGATTGGGGAGGGCACTGAAGCTTTCTTT	CASSPIGEGTEAFF
.	.	TRBV9	TRBJ1-1	TGTGCCAGCAGCGTAGGAGGGAAAGGGAGCACTGAAGCTTTCTTT	CASSVGGKGSTEAFF
.	TRBD1	TRBV25-1	TRBJ1-2	TGTGCCAGCAGTGAATCTCCATGGCGGCCAGGGGGCGGTGGCTACACCTTC	CASSESPWRPGGGGYTF
.	.	TRBV6-5	TRBJ2-2	TGTGCCAGCAGTTTTAGGAGGCCGAACACCGGGGAGCTGTTTTTT	CASSFRRPNTGELFF
.	.	TRBV6-2/TRBV6-3	TRBJ1-1	TGTGCCAGCAGTTACCTCCGGGACACACCGAACACTGAAGCTTTCTTT	CASSYLRDTPNTEAFF
.	.	TRBV11-2	TRBJ1-1	TGTGCCAGCAGCTTAGTAGCAATGAACACTGAAGCTTTCTTT	CASSLVAMNTEAFF
.	.	TRBV27	TRBJ2-1	TGTGCCAGCAGTTTACTAGCGCAATACAATGAGCAGTTCTTC	CASSLLAQYNEQFF
few	.	TRBV28	TRBJ1-5	TGTGCCAGCAGCCGGGACGGCAGGAGCAATCAGCCCCAGCATTTT	CASSRDGRSNQPQHF
few	.	TRBV27	TRBJ1-2	TGTGCCAGCAGTTTTGCATCCCAGGGGAACTATGGCTACACCTTC	CASSFASQGNYGYTF
.	.	TRBV4-3	TRBJ1-3	TGCGCCAGCAGCCAAGTCGCTATGGGGAAATTTGAGGGATCTGGAAACACCATATATTTT	CASSQVAMGKFEGSGNTIYF
.	.	TRBV20-1	TRBJ2-7	TGCAGTGCTCCCTTTGGCGGGATCTCCTACGAGCAGTACTTC	CSAPFGGISYEQYF
.	.	TRBV6-2/TRBV6-3	TRBJ1-1	TGTGCCAGCAGCCGACCATGGAGGAGGACTGAAGCTTTCTTT	CASSRPWRRTEAFF
.	TRBD1	TRBV7-8	TRBJ1-5	TGTGCCAGCAGCTTATTTACAGGGGAGGGTCAGCCCCAGCATTTT	CASSLFTGEGQPQHF
few	.	TRBV19	TRBJ1-5	TGTGCCAGTAGTACGCCTGGACGGTATAGCAATCAGCCCCAGCATTTT	CASSTPGRYSNQPQHF
few	.	TRBV20-1	TRBJ1-2	TGCAGTGCCGCAGGGTTGACTAACTATGGCTACACCTTC	CSAAGLTNYGYTF
.	TRBD1	TRBV12-3/TRBV12-4	TRBJ1-5	TGTGCCAGCAGTTTAGCGGGGACAGGGGGCAATCAGCCCCAGCATTTT	CASSLAGTGGNQPQHF
.	.	TRBV12-3/TRBV12-4	TRBJ2-5	TGTGCCAGCAGTTTATCGAGGGAAGAGACCCAGTACTTC	CASSLSREETQYF
once	.	TRBV27	TRBJ1-2	TGTGCCAGCAGTTTCGGAGTTAACTATGGCTACACCTTC	CASSFGVNYGYTF
few	TRBD1	TRBV18	TRBJ1-5	TGTGCCAGCTCAGAACAGGGGTCAACAAATCAGCCCCAGCATTTT	CASSEQGSTNQPQHF
.	.	TRBV5-5	TRBJ1-3	TGTGCCAGCAGCTTGGTAGGGGCCGGAAACACCATATATTTT	CASSLVGAGNTIYF
.	.	TRBV3-1	TRBJ1-4	TGTGCCAGCAGCTTACCGGGAGCTACGAGTGAAAAACTGTTTTTT	CASSLPGATSEKLFF
few	.	TRBV27	TRBJ1-2	TGTGCCAGCAGTTTATCAACAGGATCCCTCTATGGCTACACCTTC	CASSLSTGSLYGYTF
.	.	TRBV6-2/TRBV6-3	TRBJ2-5	TGTGCCAGCAGTTACGCTAGCCGGTGGGGAGAGACCCAGTACTTC	CASSYASRWGETQYF
few	TRBD1	TRBV12-5	TRBJ2-3	TGTGCTAGTGGTTTGGTTACAGGGGGCTACGAAGATACGCAGTATTTT	CASGLVTGGYEDTQYF